These 29 T cell receptor beta chains originate from one sample sequenced in a study of OX40 agonist ivuxolimab in advanced cancers. Sequenced by immunoSEQ multiplex PCR; TCRdb stores in-frame clones only, minus some. The table lists tens of thousands of clones, approximately 86% of them singletons. The material sequenced was CD4+ or CD8+ T cells sorted from blood, taken in a trial of the OX40 agonist ivuxolimab. These receptors were obtained from an adult with an advanced solid tumor such as melanoma, head and neck, liver or kidney cancer.

This clone was observed a few times. This sequence joins TRBV29-1 and TRBJ1-1; perhaps TRBD1 as D (5 bases). The CDR3 sequence is 15 residues long. Per germline, CDR1 SQVTM and CDR2 ANQGSEA. V shed 3 bases and J shed 1 base, with 15 bases lying between them. CDR3 residues: CSVEGGGSRNTEAFF. DNA for the CDR3: TGCAGCGTTGAGGGCGGGGGGAGTAGGAACACTGAAGCTTTCTTT.

The chain couples TRBV6-1 to TRBJ2-3; 11 bases fit TRBD2. V gave up 10 bases and J gave up 4 bases; unmatched junction bases: 4. The length of the CDR3 is 13 residues. Germline assignment: CDR1 MNHNS and CDR2 SASEGT. This CDR3 reads CAIGLAGADTQYF. The CDR3 coding sequence is TGTGCCATCGGACTAGCGGGTGCAGATACGCAGTATTTT.

This rearrangement joins TRBV5-5 to TRBJ1-2; D ambiguous. Germline V gene sequence: CDR1 SGHKS, CDR2 YYEKEE (reference sequence). This CDR3 comprises 13 residues. The germline V and J ends were trimmed by 2 bases and 0 bases, with 5 bases remaining between them. CDR3 bases: TGTGCCAGCAGCTTCAGAGCTAACTATGGCTACACCTTC. Its translation is CASSFRANYGYTF.

The rearrangement uses TRBV7-8 and TRBJ1-5; 7 bases line up with TRBD1. After removal of 4 bases from V and 5 bases from J, the junction contained 5 bases not matched to a gene. The germline V gene encodes CDR1 SGHVS and CDR2 FQNEAQ. The CDR3 has 14 amino acids. In DNA form, the CDR3 reads TGTGCCAGCAGCTACACAGGGGCCTATCAGCCCCAGCATTTT. Protein sequence: CASSYTGAYQPQHF.

This sequence joins TRBV28 and TRBJ2-1; D possibly corresponds to TRBD2 (7 bases). Germline CDR1 reads MDHEN; CDR2 reads SYDVKM. This CDR3 comprises 12 residues. Trimming shortened V by 7 bases and J by 8 bases, and 12 bases separated the two germline ends. The CDR3 spells CASKKGGDEQFF. In nucleotides, the CDR3 is TGTGCCAGCAAAAAAGGGGGGGATGAGCAGTTCTTC.

The V and J genes are TRBV28 and TRBJ2-6; 8 nucleotides agree with TRBD2. The V segment lost 7 bases and the J segment 4 bases; nucleotides outside the gene matches: 3. The CDR3 length is 14 residues. Germline V lookup: CDR1 MDHEN, CDR2 SYDVKM. CDR3 coding DNA: TGTGCCAGCATCCGGGGGGGCGGGGCCAACGTCCTGACTTTC. This gives the protein CASIRGGGANVLTF.

The V and J genes are TRBV6-1 and TRBJ2-1, with 7 bases that match TRBD1. Per the germline V gene, CDR1 is MNHNS and CDR2 is SASEGT. The CDR3 extends over 16 amino acids. With 3 bases clipped from V and 3 bases from J, the junction kept 8 bases outside the gene matches. CDR3 DNA sequence: TGTGCCAGCAGTGAGGGTGGACCAGGGGGCTACAATGAGCAGTTCTTC. This encodes CASSEGGPGGYNEQFF.

Comments on this clone: The junction and the germline gene differ at one end; a read error may be behind it. Here the CDR3 reads CASSKDGTQGAPSSTDTQYF. Written as DNA, the CDR3 is TGTGCCAGCAGCAAAGATGGGACACAAGGGGCCCCCTCTAGCACAGATACGCAGTATTTT. The J gene is TRBJ2-3, the V gene TRBV4-2; D is possibly TRBD1 (6 bases). This CDR3 has 20 amino acids. Germline lookup yields CDR1 LGHNA and CDR2 YNFKEQ.

The chain carries TRBV15 and TRBJ2-5; D remains unclear. V lost 4 bases to trimming and J lost 1 base, with 13 bases between them. The V gene's germline CDR1 is LNHNV and CDR2 YYDKDF (reference sequence). The CDR3 spans 15 residues. In DNA form, the CDR3 reads TGTGCCACCAGCATCTGGCAGGTGGGCCAAGAGACCCAGTACTTC. Translating gives CATSIWQVGQETQYF.

This rearrangement joins TRBV18 to TRBJ2-3, with D uncertain. The CDR3 is 12 residues long. V was shortened by 2 bases and J by 3 bases, with 3 bases between the two germline ends. CDR1 and CDR2 (germline): KGHSH, LQKENI. This CDR3 is CASSPKTDTQYF. The CDR3 nucleotides read TGTGCCAGCTCACCAAAGACAGATACGCAGTATTTT. The full variable domain, rest sourced from reference TRBV18 and TRBJ2-3, is NAGVMQNPRHLVRRRGQEARLRCSPMKGHSHVYWYRQLPEEGLKFMVYLQKENIIDESGMPKERFSAEFPKEGPSILRIQQVVRGDSAAYFCASSPKTDTQYFGPGTRLTVL.

This chain uses TRBV6-1 with TRBJ1-6; a weak D match, TRBD1 (5 bases). The CDR3 contains 15 residues. Germline V gene sequence: CDR1 MNHNS, CDR2 SASEGT. V was shortened by 4 bases and J by 8 bases, with 15 bases between the two germline ends. DNA of the CDR3: TGTGCCAGCAGTGGTCTGGACACGGACTATTCACCCCTCCACTTT. The encoded protein is CASSGLDTDYSPLHF.

The chain carries TRBV7-5 and TRBJ2-3. TRBV7-5 is marked as a pseudogene. The CDR3 has 16 residues. The CDR3 sequence is CVRSLDARGPLDTQYF. CDR3 nucleotides: TGTGTCAGAAGCTTAGATGCTAGGGGACCTTTGGATACGCAGTATTTT.

The rearrangement uses TRBV7-2 and TRBJ2-4; the D gene could be TRBD1 or TRBD2 (5 bases each). The CDR3 covers 13 residues. Germline V gene lookup returns CDR1 SGHTA and CDR2 FQGNSA. Trimming removed 5 bases from V and 4 bases from J, with 9 bases in between. The CDR3 nucleotides are TGTGCCAGCAGCCGGGACGGTAAAAACATTCAGTACTTC. As protein: CASSRDGKNIQYF.

V gene TRBV6-1 combines with J gene TRBJ1-5, with D perhaps matching TRBD1 (5 bases). Trimming removed 1 base at V and 0 bases at J, with 7 bases between. Looked up from germline, CDR1 is MNHNS and CDR2 is SASEGT. The CDR3 covers 15 residues. This CDR3 is CASSEGGGSNQPQHF. CDR3 DNA: TGTGCCAGCAGTGAAGGGGGGGGTAGCAATCAGCCCCAGCATTTT.

The chain recombines TRBV4-3 with TRBJ2-3; D is possibly TRBD2 (5 bases). Per germline, CDR1 LGHNA and CDR2 YSLEER. Trimming cost V 0 bases and J 7 bases, with 20 bases left between them. The CDR3 is 17 residues long. The CDR3 spells CASSQDVRTGFRNTQYF. The CDR3 DNA is TGCGCCAGCAGCCAAGATGTGCGGACGGGATTTAGAAATACGCAGTATTTT.

This clone was found a few times. The chain carries TRBV5-1 and TRBJ1-4; D ambiguous. Germline V CDR1 and CDR2: SGHRS, YFSETQ. The V gene lost 5 bases and the J gene lost 3 bases, with 14 bases spanning the gap. The CDR3 contains 15 residues. The CDR3 nucleotides are TGCGCCAGCAGTCGGGAGGTCAGCCCTAATGAAAAACTGTTTTTT. This gives the protein CASSREVSPNEKLFF.

The chain recombines TRBV19 with TRBJ1-5; D ambiguous. CDR3 size: 13 residues. The germline V gene has CDR1 LNHDA and CDR2 SQIVND (reference sequence). Between the trimmed V and J ends, which lost 8 bases and 0 bases, there was a span of 8 bases. The DNA of the CDR3 is TGTGCCAGTTCCGACTTTAGCAATCAGCCCCAGCATTTT. Its translation is CASSDFSNQPQHF.

About this clone: One end of the junction varies from germline; a read error may be responsible. J is TRBJ1-6 and V is TRBV2; a weak D match, TRBD1 (6 bases). CDR1 is SNHLY, CDR2 FYNNEI, per germline. This CDR3 region has 13 residues. In nucleotides, the CDR3 is TGTGCCAGCATGGACAGACCTAATTTACCCCTCCACTTT. Protein: CASMDRPNLPLHF.

This chain connects TRBV28 to TRBJ2-7; a weak D match, TRBD2 (5 bases). CDR1 is MDHEN and CDR2 is SYDVKM in the germline V gene. The germline V and J ends were trimmed by 9 bases and 1 base, with 16 bases remaining between them. This CDR3 contains 14 residues. As DNA, the CDR3 is TGTGCCAGTTGCCCCGGCGGGCAATCCTACGAGCAGTACTTC. The encoded protein is CASCPGGQSYEQYF.

The rearrangement joins TRBV7-2 to TRBJ2-1; tentatively, D is TRBD1 (6 bases). The CDR3 sequence is 14 residues long. Trimming shortened V by 5 bases and J by 6 bases, and 14 bases separated the two germline ends. Germline CDR1 is SGHTA and CDR2 is FQGNSA. CDR3 sequence: CASSPGRGGNEQFF. For the CDR3, the DNA is TGTGCCAGCAGCCCAGGCAGGGGTGGCAATGAGCAGTTCTTC.

The chain joins TRBV10-3 to TRBJ2-1, with D possibly matching TRBD1 (6 bases). The CDR3 runs 16 residues. Germline loops: CDR1 ENHRY, CDR2 SYGVKD. The V end lost 8 bases, the J end lost 10 bases, and 27 bases lay between the germline ends. In nucleotides, the CDR3 is TGTGCCATCGCTGGGGCACAGGGCTCCCCGCAATCGGAGCAGTTCTTC. Translated, it gives CAIAGAQGSPQSEQFF.

V and J are TRBV5-1 and TRBJ2-3; 10 bases align to TRBD2. The junction had 14 bases not matched to a gene; V was cut back by 4 bases and J by 6 bases. Germline V lookup: CDR1 SGHRS, CDR2 YFSETQ. The CDR3 is made up of 17 amino acids. CDR3 DNA sequence: TGCGCCAGCAGCCCTAACCCCCCTGGAGCGGGGGGGGATACGCAGTATTTT. Its protein is CASSPNPPGAGGDTQYF.

The gene calls are TRBV10-3 and TRBJ2-5; 12 bases align to TRBD1. V shed 6 bases, J shed 5 bases, and the junction held 7 bases outside the gene matches. CDR3 size: 15 residues. From germline, CDR1 is ENHRY and CDR2 SYGVKD. CDR3: CAISDRDRGPETQYF. The CDR3 DNA reads as TGTGCCATCAGCGACCGGGACAGGGGGCCTGAGACCCAGTACTTC.

This chain connects TRBV28 to TRBJ2-3; 9 bases are shared with TRBD2. This CDR3 contains 17 residues. CDR1 is MDHEN and CDR2 is SYDVKM in the germline V gene. V dropped 5 bases and J dropped 4; count of bases not matched to a gene: 13. The CDR3 loop is CASSESSGRGGADTQYF. The DNA for the CDR3 is TGTGCCAGCAGTGAAAGTAGCGGGAGAGGTGGCGCAGATACGCAGTATTTT. Looking up the rest from reference TRBV28 and TRBJ2-3 gives the full variable domain: DVKVTQSSRYLVKRTGEKVFLECVQDMDHENMFWYRQDPGLGLRLIYFSYDVKMKEKGDIPEGYSVSREKKERFSLILESASTNQTSMYLCASSESSGRGGADTQYFGPGTRLTVL.

This chain joins TRBV6-5 and TRBJ2-3; 7 nucleotides align to TRBD2. V lost 6 bases and J lost 6; bases outside the gene matches: 6. The germline V gene encodes CDR1 MNHEY and CDR2 SVGAGI. The CDR3 loop spans 13 amino acids. The CDR3 nucleotides read TGTGCCAGCAGGCCGCCCGGGGGGGATACGCAGTATTTT. It is translated as CASRPPGGDTQYF.

The chain uses TRBV4-3 and TRBJ2-2, with 12 bases matching TRBD2. Germline CDR1 reads LGHNA; CDR2 reads YSLEER. J was trimmed by 6 bases and V by 4 bases; bases with no gene match: 12. The CDR3 spans 18 residues. In DNA form, the CDR3 reads TGCGCCAGCAGCCCAGCGCGCCAACTAGCGGGAGGTGCCGGGGAGCTGTTTTTT. This sequence encodes CASSPARQLAGGAGELFF.

The rearrangement uses TRBV7-9 and TRBJ2-3; 13 positions match TRBD2. Germline V gene data show CDR1 as SEHNR and CDR2 as FQNEAQ (reference sequence). V gave up 2 bases and J gave up 0 bases; unmatched junction bases: 2. This CDR3 is 17 amino acids long. CDR3 nucleotides: TGTGCCAGCAGCTTAACTAGCGGGGGGGTAAGCACAGATACGCAGTATTTT. Its translation is CASSLTSGGVSTDTQYF.

J is TRBJ2-1 and V is TRBV11-2; 7 nucleotides match TRBD2. From germline, CDR1 is SGHAT and CDR2 FQNNGV. This CDR3 comprises 16 residues. V lost 5 bases and J lost 4; bases outside the gene matches: 11. The CDR3 bases are TGTGCCAGCAGCCTATGGGGAGGGAGGTCTTACAATGAGCAGTTCTTC. Amino acids: CASSLWGGRSYNEQFF.

This clone was observed once. The chain has TRBV6-5 and TRBJ1-1; no definite D call. The germline V gene encodes CDR1 MNHEY and CDR2 SVGAGI. The V end was cut by 5 bases, the J end by 7 bases, with 17 bases between. CDR3 length: 14 amino acids. The CDR3 reads CASSQTAPGNEAFF. Here the CDR3 DNA reads TGTGCCAGCAGTCAAACGGCCCCTGGGAATGAAGCTTTCTTT.